This T cell receptor beta chain was sequenced for a study of shared clonotypes between healthy human individuals. Study results and limitations: Expectations were that clonotype sharing among donors would be affected by sequencing depth. Naive subsets generally exceeded memory subsets in estimated richness.

CD45RA-negative memory and CD45RA+ naive subsets were split from the CD4+ cells. As regards this clone: Its target is not known.

Running of the assay took place at deep level. TCRdb keeps only in-frame clones here, not all; method: immunoSEQ multiplex PCR. The top ten hold 0.36% of the sample, which has around 2.5 million clones, 90% to 95% seen once. The V and J ends lost 4 bases and 2 bases, in that order; junction bases with no gene match: 5. Germline CDR1 is SQVTM and CDR2 is ANQGSEA. This CDR3 has 15 amino acids. The sequence derives from a man between 18 and 35 years old in good health. Some clones in this sample may be carry-over from other donors' samples. The sample taken for sequencing was naive CD4+ T cells from PBMCs. Specified subset: CD45RA+ positively selected. The genes are TRBV29-1 and TRBJ2-3; 11 bases agree with TRBD1. CDR3 coding DNA: TGCAGCGTTGTTAGGACAGGGGGCCTCACAGATACGCAGTATTTT. As protein: CSVVRTGGLTDTQYF.